This T cell receptor beta chain emerged from a study of T cells in Graves' hyperthyroidism and ophthalmopathy. Overall study results and limits: The model's output predicted ophthalmopathy at a median of around 7 months prior to onset.

Among ophthalmopathy patients, the Clinical Activity Score reached at least 3, the NOSPECS grade reached at least 4, and duration remained under 3 months. The source material, RNA transcripts, was used to amplify TCR beta CDR3 regions. The study used the HTBI primer set for a first-round RT-PCR of the TCR CDR3. TCRdb fed the multiplex PCR reads into MiXCR, producing one record per CDR3 protein. Of under 350,000 distinct CDR3 sequences detected, approximately 15% appear once; the ten largest clones hold approximately 57%. The CDR3 totals 12 residues. V was trimmed by 4 bases and J by 4 bases, leaving 7 bases between them. In germline, CDR1 is SEHNR, CDR2 FQNEAQ (reference sequence). To note about this clonotype: Its antigen is not known.

V is TRBV7-9 and J is TRBJ1-2; TRBD1 might be the D (6 bases). This clonotype was obtained from a woman in her fifties or sixties with Graves' ophthalmopathy. Sequencing input: blood. In DNA form, the CDR3 reads TGTGCCAGCAGCTGGGACACCTATGGCTACACCTTC. Encoded protein: CASSWDTYGYTF.